This T cell receptor (beta chain) was identified in a study of blood T cell repertoires in COVID-19. Across the whole study: Acute and convalescent COVID-19 samples came from the United States, Italy and Spain. The cDNA or gDNA used as material had been derived from T cells, B-cell-depleted T cells, or PBMCs.

Enrolled during active infection, Seattle patients were then followed longitudinally. The V gene's germline CDR1 is PRHDT and CDR2 FYEKMQ (reference sequence). The CDR3 spans 15 residues. The V and J ends lost 2 bases and 5 bases, in that order; junction bases with no gene match: 3. As processed by the authors: Researchers report that nucleated cell counts were estimated from reference gene primer amplification. Assay used: immunoSEQ multiplex PCR; TCRdb lists only in-frame clones, some missing. That table furnishes V, J and clone size, whereas the DNA furnished D and trimming. The table includes some 74,000 clones, just over 90% detected once.

The TCR originated in a man between 50 and 59 years old with COVID-19, enrolled during active disease. The specimen was peripheral blood. The genes are TRBV13 and TRBJ2-1, with 10 positions matching TRBD2. As DNA, the CDR3 is TGTGCCAGCAGCTTACGGCTAGCGGGGGACAATGAGCAGTTCTTC. Its protein product is CASSLRLAGDNEQFF.